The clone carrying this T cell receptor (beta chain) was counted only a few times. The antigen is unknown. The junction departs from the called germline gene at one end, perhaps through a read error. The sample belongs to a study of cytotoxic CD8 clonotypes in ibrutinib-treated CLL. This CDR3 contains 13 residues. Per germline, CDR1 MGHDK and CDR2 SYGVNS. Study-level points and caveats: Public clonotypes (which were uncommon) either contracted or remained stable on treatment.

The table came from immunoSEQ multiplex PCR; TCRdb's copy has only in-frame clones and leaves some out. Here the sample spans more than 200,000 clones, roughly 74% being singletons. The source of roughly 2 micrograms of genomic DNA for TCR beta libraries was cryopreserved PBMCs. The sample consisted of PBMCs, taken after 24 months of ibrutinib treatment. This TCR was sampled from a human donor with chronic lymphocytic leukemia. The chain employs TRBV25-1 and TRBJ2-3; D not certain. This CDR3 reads CASTESITDTQYF. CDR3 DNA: TGTGCCAGCACTGAAAGCATCACAGATACGCAGTATTTT.